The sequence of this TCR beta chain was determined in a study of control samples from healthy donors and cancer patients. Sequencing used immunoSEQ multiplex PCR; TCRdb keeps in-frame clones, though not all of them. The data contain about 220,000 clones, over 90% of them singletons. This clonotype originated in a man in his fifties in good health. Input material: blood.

CDR3: CASSLWDRVKDTEAFF. In DNA, the CDR3 is TGTGCCAGCAGCTTGTGGGACAGGGTTAAAGACACTGAAGCTTTCTTT. The chain links TRBV7-8 to TRBJ1-1, with 9 positions matching TRBD1. Per the germline V gene, CDR1 is SGHVS and CDR2 is FQNEAQ. The CDR3 covers 16 residues. Losses at the gene ends were 3 bases for V and 3 bases for J; bases not matched to a gene: 8.